This T cell receptor beta chain was profiled in a study of cytomegalovirus exposure and HLA in healthy donors. Comment on this clone: The antigen is not known.

Study-wide results and limits: TCR beta V segments were, for the most part, productive about 87% or about 30% of the time in an earlier analysis.

Vbeta (60) and Jbeta (13) primers were used in the PCR. Clones were sequenced by immunoSEQ multiplex PCR, and TCRdb holds only the in-frame ones, with some missing. The sample shows 150,000 to 200,000 clones, approximately 78% of them seen only once. What was sequenced was PBMCs. The source is a woman younger than 35 in good health and CMV-seronegative.

DNA for the CDR3: TGTGCCAGCAGACAAGGGGTTAATAGCAATCAGCCCCAGCATTTT. Translating gives CASRQGVNSNQPQHF. This chain links TRBV2 with TRBJ1-5, with D maybe TRBD1 (5 bases). The CDR3 covers 15 residues. The germline V and J ends were trimmed by 6 bases and 0 bases, with 12 bases remaining between them. Germline lookup yields CDR1 SNHLY and CDR2 FYNNEI. Full variable domain (remainder filled in from reference TRBV2 and TRBJ1-5): EPEVTQTPSHQVTQMGQEVILRCVPISNHLYFYWYRQILGQKVEFLVSFYNNEISEKSEIFDDQFSVERPDGSNFTLKIRSTKLEDSAMYFCASRQGVNSNQPQHFGDGTRLSIL.